A selection of T cell receptor beta chains follows, all from one sample in a study of early T cells in non-severe SARS-CoV-2 infection. TCRdb passed the 5' RACE reads through MiXCR, listing each CDR3 protein once. The sample includes tens of thousands of distinct CDR3 sequences, around 9% of them seen just once. The sample consisted of whole blood. The source of these receptors is an adult who was a healthcare worker with PCR-confirmed SARS-CoV-2 infection or an uninfected control (not recorded which). The CDR3 runs from the conserved cysteine through the conserved F or W. The D gene is left open where the match is weak. Part of the rows lack a size; the others show once, few, many or a class for expanded clones.

TRBV4-2	TRBJ1-5	.	few	CASSQEALPQHF	TGTGCCAGCAGCCAAGAAGCTTTGCCCCAGCATTTT
TRBV5-1	TRBJ1-2	.	.	CASSLEGDRYTF	TGCGCCAGCAGCTTGGAAGGGGATCGCTACACCTTC
TRBV7-2	TRBJ2-1	.	.	CASSLVPRGDEQFF	TGTGCCAGCAGCTTAGTTCCCAGGGGGGATGAGCAGTTCTTC
TRBV7-9	TRBJ1-4	.	many	CASSWVTDYEKLFF	TGTGCCAGCAGCTGGGTTACGGATTATGAAAAACTGTTTTTT
TRBV12-3/TRBV12-4	TRBJ2-3	.	many	CASSLDITDTQYF	TGTGCCAGCAGTTTGGACATTACAGATACGCAGTATTTT
TRBV20-1	TRBJ1-1	.	.	CSASSPTVEAFF	TGCAGTGCTAGTAGTCCTACAGTTGAAGCTTTCTTT
TRBV10-3	TRBJ1-4	.	few	CAISDSNKGDEKLFF	TGTGCCATCAGTGATTCGAATAAAGGAGATGAAAAACTGTTTTTT
TRBV5-4	TRBJ2-2	.	many	CASSLKVGHTGELFF	TGTGCCAGCAGCTTGAAAGTAGGCCACACCGGGGAGCTGTTTTTT
TRBV6-1	TRBJ1-1	.	.	CASPSGNRLDTEAFF	TGTGCCAGCCCTAGTGGGAACAGGCTTGATACTGAAGCTTTCTTT
TRBV4-1	TRBJ1-1	.	few	CASSQFLGGPGAFF	TGCGCCAGCAGCCAGTTCCTGGGAGGGCCTGGAGCTTTCTTT
TRBV6-1	TRBJ2-5	.	.	CASSAGTSFETQYF	TGTGCCAGCAGTGCGGGAACTAGCTTCGAGACCCAGTACTTC
TRBV7-2	TRBJ1-4	.	few	CASSTVLEDTNEKLFF	TGTGCCAGCAGCACCGTTCTAGAAGATACTAATGAAAAACTGTTTTTT
TRBV24-1	TRBJ2-7	TRBD1	many	CATSAPGTGKKYEQYF	TGTGCCACCAGCGCGCCCGGGACAGGGAAGAAGTACGAGCAGTACTTC
TRBV20-1	TRBJ2-3	TRBD2	many	CSARVGLAGTQDTQYF	TGCAGTGCTAGAGTGGGACTAGCGGGGACACAGGATACGCAGTATTTT
TRBV20-1	TRBJ1-3	.	.	CSARDPRWGNTIYF	TGCAGTGCTAGAGACCCACGGTGGGGAAACACCATATATTTT
TRBV5-1	TRBJ1-1	TRBD1	.	CASSRQGLNTEAFF	TGCGCCAGCAGCCGACAGGGTTTGAACACTGAAGCTTTCTTT
TRBV5-1	TRBJ1-1	.	few	CASSWTTGSTEAFF	TGCGCCAGCAGCTGGACCACAGGGAGCACTGAAGCTTTCTTT
TRBV7-9	TRBJ2-3	.	many	CASRSLGLSPRTDTQYF	TGTGCCAGCCGCAGCTTAGGACTATCCCCCCGGACAGATACGCAGTATTTT
TRBV20-1	TRBJ1-1	.	.	CSARDSGTRLTFF	TGCAGTGCTAGAGATTCTGGGACAAGATTAACTTTCTTT
TRBV5-4	TRBJ2-3	.	.	CASSSSRVTDTQYF	TGTGCCAGCAGTTCCTCGAGGGTCACAGATACGCAGTATTTT
TRBV20-1	TRBJ1-3	.	few	CSARVGLSGNTIYF	TGCAGTGCTAGAGTCGGCCTCTCTGGAAACACCATATATTTT
TRBV7-8	TRBJ1-2	.	few	CASSKTRTDGYTF	TGTGCCAGCAGTAAAACACGTACGGATGGCTACACCTTC